The 17 T cell receptor beta chains presented below share a single source sample, sequenced in a study of control samples from healthy donors and cancer patients. Clones were sequenced by immunoSEQ multiplex PCR, and TCRdb holds only the in-frame ones, with some missing. Of around 170,000 clones in the sample, nearly 90% were seen once. The sequenced sample consisted of blood. These receptor sequences come from a woman aged 45-60 years in good health.

The chain combines TRBV5-1 with TRBJ1-4; D gene unclear. Germline loops: CDR1 SGHRS, CDR2 YFSETQ. The CDR3 totals 15 residues. V shed 2 bases and J shed 5 bases, with 13 bases lying between them. CDR3 nucleotides: TGCGCCAGCAGCTTTCTAACCGGGGAAAATGAAAAACTGTTTTTT. Translating gives CASSFLTGENEKLFF.

This clone was detected only once. V gene TRBV9 combines with J gene TRBJ1-6, with 7 nucleotides matching TRBD1. The junction had 4 bases not matched to a gene; V was cut back by 0 bases and J by 7 bases. CDR3 length: 15 amino acids. CDR1 and CDR2 (germline): SGDLS, YYNGEE. CDR3 sequence reads: CASSVEGAGNSPLHF. The CDR3 coding sequence is TGTGCCAGCAGCGTAGAGGGGGCGGGCAATTCACCCCTCCACTTT. The full variable domain, rest sourced from reference TRBV9 and TRBJ1-6, is DSGVTQTPKHLITATGQRVTLRCSPRSGDLSVYWYQQSLDQGLQFLIQYYNGEERAKGNILERFSAQQFPDLHSELNLSSLELGDSALYFCASSVEGAGNSPLHFGNGTRLTVT.

The V and J genes are TRBV7-2 and TRBJ1-1, with D unresolved. The V and J ends lost 5 bases and 0 bases respectively, with 13 bases between them. The CDR3 covers 15 residues. Germline loops: CDR1 SGHTA, CDR2 FQGNSA. The CDR3 loop is CASSPPAGMNTEAFF. The CDR3 DNA follows: TGTGCCAGCAGCCCCCCCGCGGGAATGAACACTGAAGCTTTCTTT.

The chain is built from TRBV5-1 and TRBJ2-1; TRBD1 agrees at 7 bases. This CDR3 has 15 residues. Germline CDR1 reads SGHRS; CDR2 reads YFSETQ. V dropped 0 bases and J dropped 7; count of bases not matched to a gene: 7. CDR3 DNA sequence: TGCGCCAGCAGCTTGGATACAGGGGCATGGAATGAGCAGTTCTTC. Residues: CASSLDTGAWNEQFF.

V usage is TRBV7-9 and J usage is TRBJ1-1; D gene ambiguous. Germline V gene sequence: CDR1 SEHNR, CDR2 FQNEAQ (reference sequence). V was clipped by 1 base and J by 0 bases, with 9 bases between them. This CDR3 contains 15 residues. CDR3 loop: CASSLEAIMNTEAFF. In DNA form, the CDR3 reads TGTGCCAGCAGCTTAGAGGCCATAATGAACACTGAAGCTTTCTTT.

The J gene is TRBJ1-1, the V gene TRBV14; no reliable D call. The germline V and J ends were trimmed by 1 base and 1 base, with 7 bases remaining between them. The CDR3 is made up of 14 amino acids. Per germline, CDR1 SGHDN and CDR2 FVKESK. CDR3 sequence reads: CASSQGPGNTEAFF. The DNA of the CDR3 is TGTGCCAGCAGCCAAGGGCCGGGGAACACTGAAGCTTTCTTT.

This chain uses TRBV29-1 with TRBJ2-1; D ambiguous. Trimming pared 1 base from V and 8 bases from J, leaving 18 bases between. The CDR3 is made up of 15 amino acids. The germline gives CDR1 SQVTM, CDR2 ANQGSEA. The CDR3 reads CSVEVSDLWSDEQFF. DNA for the CDR3: TGCAGCGTTGAAGTCTCAGACCTCTGGAGTGATGAGCAGTTCTTC.

This clone was picked up one time. The chain is built from TRBV19 and TRBJ2-2; D is ambiguous. With 5 bases removed from V and 1 base from J, the gap between germline ends came to 8 bases. Germline-derived CDR1 and CDR2 are LNHDA and SQIVND (reference sequence). The length of the CDR3 is 14 residues. The CDR3 bases are TGTGCCAGTAGTTGGTCAGTGAACACCGGGGAGCTGTTTTTT. Translated: CASSWSVNTGELFF.

V usage is TRBV6-5 and J usage is TRBJ1-1; weak D call: TRBD1 (6 bases). The CDR3 is 12 amino acids. CDR1 MNHEY and CDR2 SVGAGI come from the germline V gene. The ends were cut back, 5 bases at V and 3 bases at J, with 7 bases in the middle. In DNA, the CDR3 is TGTGCCAGCAGTAGGGGGTACACTGAAGCTTTCTTT. Protein sequence: CASSRGYTEAFF.

The rearrangement joins TRBV19 to TRBJ1-2, with 8 positions matching TRBD1. Germline loops: CDR1 LNHDA, CDR2 SQIVND (reference sequence). CDR3 length: 14 amino acids. After removal of 4 bases from V and 6 bases from J, the junction contained 7 bases not matched to a gene. The CDR3 protein is CASSKVRGLDGYTF. CDR3 bases: TGTGCCAGTAGTAAGGTCAGGGGGCTAGATGGCTACACCTTC.

The V gene is TRBV6-4, the J gene TRBJ1-6; D is possibly TRBD1 (6 bases). The V and J ends lost 3 bases and 7 bases respectively, with 10 bases between them. The CDR3 sequence is 14 residues long. CDR1 and CDR2 (germline): MRHNA, SNTAGT. The CDR3 loop is CASSEGGRNSPLHF. In DNA, the CDR3 is TGTGCCAGCAGTGAAGGGGGGCGGAATTCACCCCTCCACTTT.

The rearrangement links TRBV30 to TRBJ2-3, with TRBD1 identical over 10 bases. Germline-derived CDR1 and CDR2 are GTSNPN and SVGIG (reference sequence). The CDR3 contains 14 residues. V shed 5 bases, J shed 10 bases, and the junction held 12 bases outside the gene matches. The CDR3 DNA is TGTGCCTGGGACCCGGGACAGGGGAGAAGGCCGCAGTATTTT. This sequence encodes CAWDPGQGRRPQYF.

The chain carries TRBV13 and TRBJ1-5; TRBD1 might be the D (5 bases). CDR1 is PRHDT, CDR2 FYEKMQ, per germline (reference sequence). This CDR3 has 15 residues. V dropped 1 base and J dropped 6 bases, with 13 bases sitting between them. CDR3 protein: CASSLAGRSGQPQHF. The CDR3 DNA sequence: TGTGCCAGCAGCTTAGCAGGGAGGAGCGGTCAGCCCCAGCATTTT.

The rearrangement links TRBV19 to TRBJ2-3; no definite D call. Trimming shortened V by 3 bases and J by 2 bases, and 6 bases separated the two germline ends. Germline CDR1 reads LNHDA; CDR2 reads SQIVND (reference sequence). The CDR3 consists of 13 residues. The CDR3 loop is CASSIPYTDTQYF. CDR3 DNA sequence: TGTGCCAGTAGTATCCCCTACACAGATACGCAGTATTTT.

This clone has a single count. The rearrangement uses TRBV15 and TRBJ1-3; D is uncertain. V lost 0 bases and J 2 bases, leaving 14 bases between the germline ends. The germline gives CDR1 LNHNV, CDR2 YYDKDF (reference sequence). This CDR3 comprises 17 residues. CDR3 in amino acids: CATSRDRGEGAGNTIYF. CDR3 coding DNA: TGTGCCACCAGCAGAGATCGTGGGGAAGGAGCTGGAAACACCATATATTTT.

The V call is TRBV5-4, the J call TRBJ2-1; 11 nucleotides line up with TRBD2. With 2 bases clipped from V and 3 bases from J, the junction kept 4 bases outside the gene matches. The CDR3 has 16 residues. Germline loops: CDR1 SGHNT, CDR2 YYREEE (reference sequence). Here the CDR3 reads CASSLPSGGIYNEQFF. Written as DNA, the CDR3 is TGTGCCAGCAGCTTACCTAGCGGGGGGATCTACAATGAGCAGTTCTTC.

The rearrangement uses TRBV10-3 and TRBJ1-2; D uncertain. The CDR3 loop spans 13 amino acids. Germline values: CDR1 ENHRY, CDR2 SYGVKD. Trimming took 8 bases from V and 8 from J, leaving 18 bases between them. CDR3 nucleotide sequence: TGTGCCATCGCAGAGGATCCCCCGCGGGGCTACACCTTC. It is translated as CAIAEDPPRGYTF.